This TCR beta chain emerged from a study of cytomegalovirus exposure and HLA in healthy donors. The PCR made use of 60 Vbeta and 13 Jbeta primers. Repertoires were generated with immunoSEQ multiplex PCR, while TCRdb's copy carries only in-frame clones and drops some. In the table there are 130,000 to 150,000 clones, approximately 83% of which are singletons. V shed 0 bases and J shed 1 base, with 7 bases lying between them. The CDR3 has 14 residues. Germline V gene lookup returns CDR1 SGDLS and CDR2 YYNGEE. With respect to this clone: Its antigen remains unidentified. Other DNA sequences within the sample encode an identical CDR3.

Regarding the study as a whole: An analysis done earlier found most TCR beta V segments productive about 87% or about 30% of the time. As a later analysis revealed, most CMV-associated TCR beta chains appeared HLA-restricted. Later, an analysis found that common viral pathogens appeared to be linked with several of the most significant clusters. Later on, an analysis tied roughly 17,000 TCR beta sequences to HLA alleles at 0.05 false discovery rate.

This TCR derives from a man aged 40-50 years in good health and CMV-seropositive. This chain connects TRBV9 to TRBJ1-1; unclear D gene. Source material: PBMCs. CDR3 sequence: CASSVAPENTEAFF. The DNA for the CDR3 is TGTGCCAGCAGCGTAGCCCCAGAGAACACTGAAGCTTTCTTT. Based on the CDR3 plus reference TRBV9 and TRBJ1-1, the full variable domain is DSGVTQTPKHLITATGQRVTLRCSPRSGDLSVYWYQQSLDQGLQFLIQYYNGEERAKGNILERFSAQQFPDLHSELNLSSLELGDSALYFCASSVAPENTEAFFGQGTRLTVV.